The subject of this entry is one TCR beta chain. The J segment lost 0 bases and the V segment lost 6 bases, leaving 8 bases of the junction unmatched. The CDR3 has 15 residues. In germline, CDR1 is MNHEY, CDR2 SVGAGI. These data belong to a study of blood T cell repertoires in COVID-19. On the study more broadly: Spain, Italy and the United States supplied samples that represented acute and convalescent COVID-19.

In the original analysis: Amplification of reference gene primers was used by the study to estimate nucleated cell counts. TCRdb's table, derived via immunoSEQ multiplex PCR, lists solely in-frame clones and lacks some. V, J and clone size are taken as reported in that table, and D and trimming were inferred from the DNA itself. The repertoire holds around 60,000 clones, with approximately 77% as singletons. The source of this sequence is a human donor in a cohort sampled during active COVID-19. V and J are TRBV6-5 and TRBJ2-7; 7 bases fit TRBD1. The sequenced sample was peripheral blood. CDR3 residues: CASSPGTDYSYEQYF. Written as DNA, the CDR3 is TGTGCCAGCAGCCCCGGGACAGACTACTCCTACGAGCAGTACTTC.